This TCR beta chain is from a study of cytomegalovirus exposure and HLA in healthy donors. Each donor was healthy, and each was a bone marrow donor. Germline values: CDR1 SEHNR, CDR2 FQNEAQ (reference sequence). This CDR3 is 16 amino acids long. Comments on this clone: The junction departs from germline at one end; a sequencing error may be responsible.

Vbeta (60) and Jbeta (13) primers were used in the PCR. Assay used: immunoSEQ multiplex PCR; TCRdb lists only in-frame clones, some missing. Of about 120,000 clones listed, around 65% are singletons. What was sequenced was PBMCs. The rearrangement joins TRBV7-9 to TRBJ2-5, with D possibly being TRBD2 (5 bases). This TCR was sampled from a man younger than 35 in good health and CMV-seronegative. The CDR3 loop reads CSSNKWPSTYQETQYF. For the CDR3, the DNA is TGTTCCAGCAACAAATGGCCTAGCACGTACCAAGAGACCCAGTACTTC.